A single sample gave rise to the 15 T cell receptor beta chains below, sequenced in a study of Ad26.COV2.S vaccination and SARS-CoV-2 variants. Treatment indicated: around 19 received Ad26.COV2.S at low or high dose, single or two shots; about 5 received placebo; per-sample allocation not given. The investigators took samples on day 63 after the first vaccine or placebo injection. Using immunoSEQ multiplex PCR, the repertoire was profiled, and TCRdb retains in-frame clones only, with some absent. The sample records under 300,000 clones, roughly 89% being singletons. Material: peripheral blood, obtained in a trial of Ad26.COV2.S vaccine versus placebo. Every receptor here comes from a person between 18 and 59 years old who received the Ad26.COV2.S COVID-19 vaccine or a placebo.

This chain joins TRBV2 and TRBJ2-7, with D tentatively TRBD1 (6 bases). There are 14 residues in the CDR3. CDR1 and CDR2 from the germline V gene are SNHLY and FYNNEI. Trimming took off 6 bases at V and 1 base at J, with 13 bases between the two ends. This CDR3 reads CASSPRTVSYEQYF. CDR3 DNA sequence: TGTGCCAGCAGCCCCCGGACAGTATCCTACGAGCAGTACTTC.

The CDR3 DNA is TGTGCCAGCAGTTCTAAGGCGGGGGCAGGGAACAATGAGCAGTTCTTC. Protein: CASSSKAGAGNNEQFF. The rearrangement uses TRBV6-5 and TRBJ2-1, with D tentatively TRBD2 (7 bases). V was shortened by 4 bases and J by 5 bases, with 18 bases between the two germline ends. The CDR3 has 16 amino acids. CDR1 MNHEY and CDR2 SVGAGI come from the germline V gene.

This clone was seen a single time. V is TRBV4-3 and J is TRBJ2-3; 11 bases are a match to TRBD2. This CDR3 has 18 residues. Germline V gene lookup returns CDR1 LGHNA and CDR2 YSLEER. V shed 0 bases, J shed 0 bases, and the junction held 5 bases outside the gene matches. The CDR3 DNA follows: TGCGCCAGCAGCCAAGAAACTAGCGGGAGTGGGAGCACAGATACGCAGTATTTT. This gives the protein CASSQETSGSGSTDTQYF.

The chain couples TRBV7-9 to TRBJ2-2, with no clear D. The germline V gene has CDR1 SEHNR and CDR2 FQNEAQ (reference sequence). The CDR3 consists of 11 residues. Deletions cut 6 bases from V and 2 bases from J, with 1 base between. CDR3 bases: TGTGCCAGCAGTAACACCGGGGAGCTGTTTTTT. This translates into CASSNTGELFF. Full variable domain (outside the CDR3, taken from reference TRBV7-9 and TRBJ2-2): DTGVSQNPRHKITKRGQNVTFRCDPISEHNRLYWYRQTLGQGPEFLTYFQNEAQLEKSRLLSDRFSAERPKGSFSTLEIQRTEQGDSAMYLCASSNTGELFFGEGSRLTVL.

This chain joins TRBV29-1 and TRBJ1-2; perhaps TRBD1 as D (6 bases). CDR3 length: 12 amino acids. Trimming stripped 6 bases from V and 6 bases from J, with 14 bases between. CDR1 SQVTM and CDR2 ANQGSEA come from the germline V gene. CDR3 nucleotide sequence: TGCAGCGTAGGACAGTCCAGGAATGGCTACACCTTC. This encodes CSVGQSRNGYTF.

There are a few counts of this clone. The chain couples TRBV30 to TRBJ1-5, with D hard to call. The germline V gene encodes CDR1 GTSNPN and CDR2 SVGIG (reference sequence). Trimming removed 0 bases at V and 4 bases at J, with 10 bases between. This CDR3 has 14 residues. The CDR3 DNA reads as TGTGCCTGGAGTGTTGGGAGGGCAAATCAGCCCCAGCATTTT. It translates to CAWSVGRANQPQHF.

The chain uses TRBV6-5 and TRBJ1-5; TRBD1 aligns across 7 bases. Per germline, CDR1 MNHEY and CDR2 SVGAGI. The CDR3 has 13 residues. Trimming removed 6 bases from V and 4 bases from J; junction bases left unmatched: 3. This CDR3 is CASRSTGNQPQHF. In DNA form, the CDR3 reads TGTGCCAGCAGGTCGACAGGGAATCAGCCCCAGCATTTT.

CDR3 bases: TGCGCCAGCAGCTTACGACAGGGGGCGCGCAACGAGCAGTACTTC. Protein product: CASSLRQGARNEQYF. This chain links TRBV5-1 with TRBJ2-7; 10 nucleotides align to TRBD1. The CDR3 has 15 residues. V dropped 2 bases and J dropped 5; count of bases not matched to a gene: 7. CDR1 is SGHRS and CDR2 is YFSETQ in the germline V gene.

This chain links TRBV24-1 with TRBJ1-4; TRBD1 matches 10 bases. CDR1 and CDR2 from the germline V gene are KGHDR and SFDVKD. V lost 4 bases to trimming and J lost 5 bases; unmatched junction nucleotides: 3. The length of the CDR3 is 15 residues. The CDR3 bases are TGTGCCACCAGTGACTCGGGACAGGGGAATGAAAAACTGTTTTTT. It codes for CATSDSGQGNEKLFF.

Only one count was recorded for this clone. The chain employs TRBV7-2 and TRBJ1-1, with 7 bases matching TRBD1. The germline V gene encodes CDR1 SGHTA and CDR2 FQGNSA. This CDR3 has 12 amino acids. V dropped 5 bases and J dropped 11; count of bases not matched to a gene: 8. The CDR3 sequence: CASSLRQGLAFF. DNA for the CDR3: TGTGCCAGCAGCCTGCGACAGGGACTGGCTTTCTTT.

The V and J genes are TRBV4-2 and TRBJ2-2; D remains unclear. CDR1 is LGHNA, CDR2 YNFKEQ, per germline. The CDR3 has 11 residues. V gave up 7 bases and J gave up 4 bases, with 4 bases separating them. CDR3 amino acids: CASTGTGELFF. The CDR3 region has the DNA TGTGCCAGCACCGGCACCGGGGAGCTGTTTTTT.

The chain joins TRBV29-1 to TRBJ1-2; D might be TRBD1 (6 bases). CDR1 is SQVTM, CDR2 ANQGSEA, per germline. The length of the CDR3 is 16 residues. V was trimmed by 6 bases and J by 2 bases, leaving 22 bases between them. CDR3 amino acids: CSVPKSGTTGNYGYTF. The DNA of the CDR3 is TGCAGCGTACCTAAATCCGGGACAACAGGAAACTATGGCTACACCTTC. Full variable domain (outside the CDR3, taken from reference TRBV29-1 and TRBJ1-2): SAVISQKPSRDICQRGTSLTIQCQVDSQVTMMFWYRQQPGQSLTLIATANQGSEATYESGFVIDKFPISRPNLTFSTLTVSNMSPEDSSIYLCSVPKSGTTGNYGYTFGSGTRLTVV.

The genes are TRBV18 and TRBJ1-5; D is unresolved. V was trimmed by 6 bases and J by 5 bases, leaving 8 bases between them. This CDR3 comprises 12 residues. Germline V gene data show CDR1 as KGHSH and CDR2 as LQKENI. The CDR3, as DNA: TGTGCCAGCTCTGCCGGGGATCAGCCCCAGCATTTT. This encodes CASSAGDQPQHF.

CDR3 in amino acids: CASGNPQTDTQYF. In DNA, the CDR3 is TGTGCCAGCGGCAATCCGCAGACAGATACGCAGTATTTT. V usage is TRBV6-5 and J usage is TRBJ2-3, with unresolved D. V was pared by 8 bases and J by 3 bases, with 12 bases between. Looked up from germline, CDR1 is MNHEY and CDR2 is SVGAGI. This CDR3 is 13 amino acids long.

The V gene is TRBV18, the J gene TRBJ1-2; D is perhaps TRBD1 (5 bases). V shed 5 bases and J shed 3 bases, with 10 bases lying between them. The CDR3 covers 13 residues. Germline-derived CDR1 and CDR2 are KGHSH and LQKENI. The CDR3 loop reads CASSVGVDYGYTF. The CDR3 DNA sequence: TGTGCCAGCTCAGTGGGGGTGGACTATGGCTACACCTTC.